The 8 T cell receptor beta chains given below trace back to one sample, sequenced in a study of blood T cell repertoires in COVID-19. Repertoires were generated with immunoSEQ multiplex PCR, while TCRdb's copy carries only in-frame clones and drops some. The sample yields about 240,000 clones, about 68% seen once. Input material: peripheral blood. These receptors originate from a woman of 80 years or more with acute or convalescent COVID-19.

This rearrangement joins TRBV4-1 to TRBJ1-5, with 7 bases matching TRBD1. After removal of 4 bases from V and 7 bases from J, the junction contained 10 bases not matched to a gene. Per germline, CDR1 MGHRA and CDR2 YSYEKL. The CDR3 contains 15 residues. CDR3 region: CASSPRQGLVQPQHF. The CDR3 DNA sequence: TGCGCCAGCAGCCCACGACAGGGATTGGTCCAGCCCCAGCATTTT.

This chain connects TRBV6-5 to TRBJ1-2; 7 bases fit TRBD1. The CDR3 sequence is 15 residues long. The germline gives CDR1 MNHEY, CDR2 SVGAGI. J was trimmed by 1 base and V by 8 bases; bases with no gene match: 10. CDR3 loop: CASFRLGQSNYGYTF. The CDR3 DNA reads as TGTGCCAGCTTCCGGTTGGGACAGAGTAACTATGGCTACACCTTC.

The J gene is TRBJ2-5, the V gene TRBV7-6; 11 nucleotides align to TRBD1. V dropped 2 bases and J dropped 5; count of bases not matched to a gene: 4. CDR3 length equals 15 residues. CDR1 SGHVS and CDR2 FNYEAQ come from the germline V gene. CDR3 coding DNA: TGTGCCAGCAGCTTAACGGACAGGGGGCATGAGACCCAGTACTTC. Translated, it gives CASSLTDRGHETQYF.

The genes are TRBV6-8 and TRBJ2-3, with 8 bases aligning to TRBD2. This CDR3 spans 24 amino acids. Germline V gene data show CDR1 as MNHGY and CDR2 as SAAAGT. Trimming at V came to 6 bases and at J to 1 base, leaving 33 bases not matched to a gene. The CDR3 nucleotides read TGTGCCAGCAGAGGGCCGGCTGTGGGGCCCTCTTTGAGCGGGGGTGCGATCGGCACAGATACGCAGTATTTT. It encodes CASRGPAVGPSLSGGAIGTDTQYF.

The chain employs TRBV2 and TRBJ1-5; tentatively, D is TRBD1 (6 bases). The CDR3 is 14 amino acids. Germline CDR1 reads SNHLY; CDR2 reads FYNNEI. V was clipped by 4 bases and J by 2 bases, with 9 bases between them. CDR3 sequence: CASSGTAGNQPQHF. The CDR3 DNA reads as TGTGCCAGCAGTGGGACAGCCGGCAATCAGCCCCAGCATTTT.

The chain couples TRBV19 to TRBJ2-3; D might be TRBD1 (5 bases). This CDR3 is built from 14 residues. CDR1 and CDR2 (germline): LNHDA, SQIVND (reference sequence). With 7 bases removed from V and 6 bases from J, the gap between germline ends came to 17 bases. The DNA for the CDR3 is TGTGCCAGTACCCCACCGGCTGGGGCTGATACGCAGTATTTT. Its protein product is CASTPPAGADTQYF.

V and J are TRBV6-6 and TRBJ1-5; 8 bases align to TRBD1. V shed 7 bases, J shed 6 bases, and the junction held 5 bases outside the gene matches. The CDR3 is 13 residues long. Germline CDR1 and CDR2: MNHNY and SVGAGI (reference sequence). The DNA for the CDR3 is TGTGCCAGCACAGGGGGCGCGGTTCAGCCCCAGCATTTT. Translated: CASTGGAVQPQHF.

This clone has ten or more counts. The sample has other DNA sequences that encode this CDR3 too. The chain has TRBV25-1 and TRBJ1-6; D is perhaps TRBD1 (6 bases). Germline CDR1 reads MGHDK; CDR2 reads SYGVNS. This CDR3 is built from 14 residues. The V and J ends lost 2 bases and 9 bases respectively, with 11 bases between them. CDR3 DNA sequence: TGTGCCAGCAGTGAAAGAGGCAGGGGTTCACCCCTCCACTTT. The encoded protein is CASSERGRGSPLHF.